These 6 T cell receptor beta chains originate from one sample sequenced in a study of Graves' ophthalmopathy and Graves' hyperthyroidism. Amplifying from RNA transcripts, the study obtained TCR beta CDR3 regions. RT-PCR was first run with HTBI primers, then multiplex PCR in a second round. Using its own MiXCR run on the multiplex PCR reads, TCRdb lists one record per CDR3 protein. The table records almost 40,000 distinct CDR3 sequences, roughly 50% of them present only once. Material: peripheral blood. The receptors were gathered from an adult woman with stable Graves' hyperthyroidism.

Concerning this clonotype: A read error may account for a junction end that differs from germline. The chain recombines TRBV7-6 with TRBJ1-3; 8 nucleotides line up with TRBD1. The CDR3 sequence is 18 residues long. Germline V gene data show CDR1 as SGHVS and CDR2 as FNYEAQ. The CDR3 here is CASSPERTGSSSGNTIYF. The CDR3, as DNA: TGTGCCAGCAGCCCCGAAAGGACAGGGTCCTCCTCTGGGAACACCATATATTTT.

The chain is built from TRBV25-1 and TRBJ1-2; 8 nucleotides match TRBD1. The CDR3 consists of 17 residues. The germline V gene has CDR1 MGHDK and CDR2 SYGVNS. The trim removed 3 bases at V and 2 bases at J, leaving 11 bases unmatched. The CDR3 nucleotides read TGTGCCAGCAGTGACCCACGGCCGGGACAGGAGAACTATGGCTACACCTTC. Residues: CASSDPRPGQENYGYTF.

This chain links TRBV5-1 with TRBJ2-7; 10 bases match TRBD2. CDR1 SGHRS and CDR2 YFSETQ come from the germline V gene. V lost 4 bases, J lost 0 bases, and 7 bases stayed unmatched. The CDR3 covers 16 residues. This CDR3 reads CASSGIGTSDSYEQYF. CDR3 coding DNA: TGCGCCAGCAGCGGAATCGGGACTAGCGACTCCTACGAGCAGTACTTC.

This clonotype was found a few times. This could be a read error, since a much larger clone is one nucleotide away. The CDR3 spells CASSSYRGEETEALF. The CDR3 nucleotides are TGTGCCAGCAGTTCTTACAGGGGGGAAGAAACTGAAGCTCTCTTT. The chain uses TRBV27 and TRBJ1-1, with TRBD1 identical over 8 bases. In germline, CDR1 is MNHEY, CDR2 SMNVEV (reference sequence). The CDR3 runs to 15 residues.

This clonotype was recorded at least ten times. The V gene is TRBV4-2, the J gene TRBJ2-7; 9 nucleotides agree with TRBD1. CDR1 LGHNA and CDR2 YNFKEQ come from the germline V gene. This CDR3 is built from 15 residues. Trimming cost V 4 bases and J 1 base; bases outside gene matches: 5. As DNA, the CDR3 is TGTGCCAGCAGCCCAGGGACAGGGACGTCCTACGAGCAGTACTTC. It yields the protein CASSPGTGTSYEQYF.

About this clonotype itself: This CDR3 fails to terminate in the conserved phenylalanine or tryptophan, so it likely reflects a read error. The CDR3 DNA is TGTGCCAGCAGCACTTCCGGCTACGAGCAGTACTCC. This encodes CASSTSGYEQYS. The chain recombines TRBV7-3 with TRBJ2-7; no clear D. V dropped 5 bases and J dropped 3 bases, with 8 bases sitting between them. This CDR3 is built from 12 residues. Germline V gene data show CDR1 as SGHTA and CDR2 as FQGTGA.